The clone carrying this T cell receptor beta chain was counted between two and nine times. The sample originates from a study of naive and memory T cell subsets. Blood and skin TCR RNA was reverse transcribed with alpha and beta constant primers. Amplification of ligated cDNA took four PCR rounds with SP2 and nested alpha and beta constant primers. From the 5' RACE reads, TCRdb called clonotypes with MiXCR, one entry per CDR3 protein. This table holds 20,000 to 25,000 distinct CDR3 sequences, around 4% found once. Whole-blood samples were roughly 2.3 ml of peripheral blood from healthy adult volunteers. The library had UMIs added by 3' ligation of an oligonucleotide to TCR cDNA. CDR1 and CDR2 from the germline V gene are LNHDA and SQIVND (reference sequence). The CDR3 sequence is 16 residues long. With 5 bases clipped from V and 2 bases from J, the junction kept 10 bases outside the gene matches.

This chain joins TRBV19 and TRBJ2-3; 7 bases fit TRBD1. This TCR derives from a male donor in good health. For the CDR3, the DNA is TGTGCCAGTAGTGCACAGGGGACGTTACCCACAGATACGCAGTATTTT. Translating it yields CASSAQGTLPTDTQYF.